The 13 T cell receptor beta chains below were found in one sample sequenced in a study of blood T cell repertoires in COVID-19. Profiling relied on immunoSEQ multiplex PCR, and the TCRdb table lists in-frame clones only, not all of them. The sample lists approximately 210,000 clones, roughly 90% occurring once. Sequenced: PBMCs or T cells enriched from blood (not recorded which). These receptors were obtained from a woman aged 30 to 39 who had recovered from COVID-19.

The chain employs TRBV12-5 and TRBJ1-5; D remains ambiguous. Germline CDR1 and CDR2: LGHNT and FRNRAP. The CDR3 extends over 13 amino acids. Deletions cut 2 bases from V and 4 bases from J, with 6 bases between. The CDR3 DNA reads as TGTGCTAGTGGTTTGACAGCTAATCAGCCCCAGCATTTT. As protein: CASGLTANQPQHF.

Only one count was recorded for this clone. The chain couples TRBV6-5 to TRBJ2-2; maybe TRBD2 (6 bases). Trimming removed 10 bases at V and 4 bases at J, with 13 bases between. Germline-derived CDR1 and CDR2 are MNHEY and SVGAGI. CDR3 length: 13 amino acids. The CDR3 DNA sequence: TGTGCCACTTCGGGACTTCGCACCGGGGAGCTGTTTTTT. Protein sequence: CATSGLRTGELFF.

V and J are TRBV30 and TRBJ2-5; D not resolved. The CDR3 runs 12 residues. Trimming removed 0 bases from V and 2 bases from J, with 4 bases in between. In germline, CDR1 is GTSNPN, CDR2 SVGIG (reference sequence). The CDR3 DNA reads TGTGCCTGGAGTGTACAGCAAGAGACCCAGTACTTC. Translated, it gives CAWSVQQETQYF. Full variable domain (outside the CDR3, taken from reference TRBV30 and TRBJ2-5): SQTIHQWPATLVQPVGSPLSLECTVEGTSNPNLYWYRQAAGRGLQLLFYSVGIGQISSEVPQNLSASRPQDRQFILSSKKLLLSDSGFYLCAWSVQQETQYFGPGTRLLVL.

V is TRBV5-1 and J is TRBJ1-3, with 8 bases lining up with TRBD1. Germline V lookup: CDR1 SGHRS, CDR2 YFSETQ. V shed 1 base and J 2 bases; nucleotides not matched to a gene: 2. The CDR3 contains 15 residues. CDR3 region: CASSLRTGTGNTIYF. The CDR3, as DNA: TGCGCCAGCAGCTTGAGGACAGGGACTGGAAACACCATATATTTT.

This rearrangement joins TRBV9 to TRBJ1-5; D remains unclear. The CDR3 is made up of 13 amino acids. Trimming pared 4 bases from V and 7 bases from J, leaving 12 bases between. Per germline, CDR1 SGDLS and CDR2 YYNGEE. As DNA, the CDR3 is TGTGCCAGCAGCCCCAACTTTTACCAGCCCCAGCATTTT. Its translation: CASSPNFYQPQHF.

The CDR3 nucleotides read TGCGCCAGCAGCTTGGAAAGGGGGGAGCAGTTCTTC. This encodes CASSLERGEQFF. The chain combines TRBV5-1 with TRBJ2-1, with D tentatively TRBD1 (6 bases). This CDR3 has 12 amino acids. The V gene's germline CDR1 is SGHRS and CDR2 YFSETQ. V was trimmed by 0 bases and J by 10 bases, leaving 8 bases between them.

The chain recombines TRBV3-1 (or the pseudogene TRBV3-2) with TRBJ1-6; 8 nucleotides align to TRBD1. V lost 3 bases, J lost 10 bases, and 5 bases stayed unmatched. The CDR3 length is 14 residues. The germline V gene encodes CDR1 LGHDT and CDR2 YNNKEL (reference sequence). The CDR3 sequence is CASSQGRGQSPLHF. CDR3 DNA: TGTGCCAGCAGCCAGGGCAGGGGGCAATCACCCCTCCACTTT.

V and J are TRBV12-3 or TRBV12-4 and TRBJ1-1; D ambiguous. Trimming cost V 6 bases and J 4 bases, with 6 bases left between them. The CDR3 totals 11 residues. The CDR3 nucleotides read TGTGCCAGCAGATCGGGCACTGAAGCTTTCTTT. Translating it yields CASRSGTEAFF.

This clone was seen more than once but under ten times. The rearrangement joins TRBV19 to TRBJ1-4; tentatively, D is TRBD1 (6 bases). V lost 0 bases and J 8 bases, leaving 16 bases between the germline ends. This CDR3 spans 16 amino acids. Germline assignment: CDR1 LNHDA and CDR2 SQIVND (reference sequence). The CDR3 bases are TGTGCCAGTAGTATAGATCCGGCAGGGGCAAACGAAAAACTGTTTTTT. Translating gives CASSIDPAGANEKLFF.

The genes are TRBV19 and TRBJ1-1, with D perhaps matching TRBD1 (6 bases). V was shortened by 9 bases and J by 1 base, with 18 bases between the two germline ends. The CDR3 is 15 amino acids. CDR1 is LNHDA and CDR2 is SQIVND in the germline V gene (reference sequence). In DNA, the CDR3 is TGTGCCAGCGTCTCTAGGGGAGGGGGGAACACTGAAGCTTTCTTT. This encodes CASVSRGGGNTEAFF.

V and J are TRBV5-1 and TRBJ2-5; possibly TRBD2 for D (5 bases). CDR3 size: 17 residues. The V end was cut by 3 bases, the J end by 5 bases, with 23 bases between. Germline V gene lookup returns CDR1 SGHRS and CDR2 YFSETQ. For the CDR3, the DNA is TGCGCCAGCAGCTCCCCCGGAAAAGGGAAAGGAGGCGAGACCCAGTACTTC. The encoded protein is CASSSPGKGKGGETQYF.

This clone was seen at least ten times. This chain joins TRBV6-5 and TRBJ1-1; perhaps TRBD1 as D (6 bases). V lost 0 bases and J 4 bases, leaving 15 bases between the germline ends. Germline lookup yields CDR1 MNHEY and CDR2 SVGAGI. The CDR3 contains 16 residues. CDR3: CASSYSGLAGATEAFF. CDR3 coding DNA: TGTGCCAGCAGTTACTCGGGGCTTGCGGGGGCCACTGAAGCTTTCTTT.

This chain links TRBV27 with TRBJ1-3; possibly TRBD1 for D (6 bases). The CDR3 consists of 13 residues. The germline CDR1 and CDR2 sequences are MNHEY and SMNVEV (reference sequence). V dropped 3 bases and J dropped 9 bases, with 12 bases sitting between them. The DNA for the CDR3 is TGTGCCAGCAGTTTCCCCCGGACAGCCACCATATATTTT. Protein product: CASSFPRTATIYF.